The present entry profiles one TCR beta chain with its context. Documented time point: persistent/refractory GD, antithyroid drugs over 5 years with positive TRAb. PBMC RNA served as the TCR library source. The sample originates from a study of regulatory T cells in long-lasting Graves disease. The overall study: The definition of persistent Graves' disease was over 5 years of antithyroid drugs with positive TSH receptor antibodies.

There are 18 residues in the CDR3. Looked up from germline, CDR1 is WSHSY and CDR2 is SAAADI. The V gene end was trimmed by 5 bases and the J gene end by 4 bases; junction bases not matched to a gene: 16. Building the TCR beta libraries relied on iRepertoire HTBI primers, and CDR3 regions underwent Arm-PCR. Using its own MiXCR run on the multiplex PCR reads, TCRdb lists one record per CDR3 protein. The table has about 660,000 distinct CDR3 sequences, 25% to 35% seen once. The sequences come from peripheral blood mononuclear cells (PBMCs), collected when the disease was refractory, from a patient treated with antithyroid drugs. V gene TRBV10-2 combines with J gene TRBJ2-7, with 11 bases identical to TRBD2. This TCR derives from a female donor with Graves disease. The CDR3 bases are TGCGCCAGCAGTCAGGGAGTTACCGGGACTAGCGGTAGATACGAGCAGTACTTC. Translated, it gives CASSQGVTGTSGRYEQYF.